The present TCR beta chain was sequenced within a study of blood T cell repertoires in COVID-19. This CDR3 contains 14 residues. The ends were cut back, 2 bases at V and 7 bases at J, with 9 bases in the middle. The germline gives CDR1 MNHEY, CDR2 SMNVEV (reference sequence). Here immunoSEQ multiplex PCR was the method, and the copy in TCRdb shows in-frame clones only, minus some. The data show about 140,000 clones, around 73% seen once. Specimen: PBMCs or T cells enriched from blood (not recorded which). The V gene is TRBV27, the J gene TRBJ1-6; perhaps TRBD1 as D (5 bases). This TCR derives from a woman aged 45-60 years who had recovered from COVID-19. The CDR3 nucleotides read TGTGCCAGCAGTTTAGCAGGGATGAATTCACCCCTCCACTTT. This sequence encodes CASSLAGMNSPLHF.